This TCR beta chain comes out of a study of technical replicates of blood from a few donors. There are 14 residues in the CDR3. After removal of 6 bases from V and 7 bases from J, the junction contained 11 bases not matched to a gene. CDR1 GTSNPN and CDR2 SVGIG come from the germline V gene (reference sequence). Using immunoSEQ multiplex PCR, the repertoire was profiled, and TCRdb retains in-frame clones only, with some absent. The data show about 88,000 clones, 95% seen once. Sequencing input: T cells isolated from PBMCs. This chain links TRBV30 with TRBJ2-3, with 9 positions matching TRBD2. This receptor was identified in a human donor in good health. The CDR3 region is CACLPMAGGYTQYF. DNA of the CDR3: TGTGCCTGCCTTCCTATGGCGGGAGGGTATACGCAGTATTTT. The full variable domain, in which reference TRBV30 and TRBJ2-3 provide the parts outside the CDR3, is SQTIHQWPATLVQPVGSPLSLECTVEGTSNPNLYWYRQAAGRGLQLLFYSVGIGQISSEVPQNLSASRPQDRQFILSSKKLLLSDSGFYLCACLPMAGGYTQYFGPGTRLTVL.